This TCR beta chain was found in a study of regulatory T cells in long-lasting Graves disease. Study-wide results and caveats: Repertoires from persistent disease leaned toward TRBV28, TRBJ1-2 and TRBJ2-5.

In building TCR beta libraries, iRepertoire HTBI primers were used together with Arm-PCR of CDR3 regions. One entry per CDR3 protein, called by TCRdb with MiXCR from the multiplex PCR reads. The data show roughly 500,000 distinct CDR3 sequences, with 20% seen just once and 7% to 10% held by the top ten. Time point meaning: persistent/refractory GD, antithyroid drugs over 5 years with positive TRAb. TCR sequences were obtained from RNA taken from PBMCs. The germline CDR1 and CDR2 sequences are SGHRS and YFSETQ. This CDR3 is built from 13 residues. Trimming removed 0 bases from V and 2 bases from J, with 6 bases in between. This clonotype was seen repeatedly, ten times or more. Its antigen is unknown.

This chain links TRBV5-1 with TRBJ2-7, with D hard to call. This TCR came from a female donor with Graves disease. This specimen was peripheral blood mononuclear cells (PBMCs), taken when the disease was refractory, from a patient treated with antithyroid drugs. Here the CDR3 reads CASSLDDTYEQYF. The CDR3 DNA is TGCGCCAGCAGCTTGGATGATACCTACGAGCAGTACTTC.